This TCR beta chain was identified in a study of blood T cell repertoires in COVID-19. Sequencing was performed with immunoSEQ multiplex PCR; in TCRdb, only in-frame clones are kept and a portion is missing. The sample yields a few hundred thousand clones, around nine tenths seen once. Germline V CDR1 and CDR2: KGHDR, SFDVKD. The V gene lost 4 bases and the J gene lost 4 bases, with 11 bases spanning the gap. CDR3 size: 14 residues. The sample was PBMCs or T cells enriched from blood (not recorded which). The chain joins TRBV24-1 to TRBJ2-3; TRBD1 is a possible D gene (6 bases). The receptor comes from a woman aged 55-70 years in a cohort exposed to, infected with or recovered from COVID-19 (not recorded which). CDR3 in amino acids: CATSDTGLSDTQYF. The CDR3 DNA reads TGTGCCACCAGTGACACAGGGTTGTCAGATACGCAGTATTTT.